The clone carrying this T cell receptor (beta chain) was observed at least ten times. The data were obtained in a study of T cells in Graves' hyperthyroidism and ophthalmopathy. The investigators amplified TCR beta CDR3 regions from RNA transcripts. During a first-round RT-PCR of the TCR CDR3, the HTBI primer set was used. One entry per CDR3 protein results from TCRdb running MiXCR on the multiplex PCR reads. The repertoire has some 490,000 distinct CDR3 sequences, about 20% of them found once; the top ten carry approximately 54%. The CDR3 extends over 15 amino acids. Trimming took off 4 bases at V and 0 bases at J, with 10 bases between the two ends.

This TCR came from a woman between 65 and 79 years old with Graves' ophthalmopathy. The rearrangement joins TRBV12-3 or TRBV12-4 to TRBJ2-1; no clear D gene. The sample comprised blood. Here the CDR3 reads CASSSKGSSYNEQFF. The CDR3 bases are TGTGCCAGCAGTTCAAAAGGTAGCTCCTACAATGAGCAGTTCTTC.